These 15 T cell receptor beta chains share one sample of origin, sequenced in a study of shared clonotypes between healthy human individuals (dated by TCRdb to the early 2020s). Libraries came from the immunoSEQ multiplex PCR assay. Imported from immuneACCESS, the table was reduced by TCRdb to in-frame sequences with V and J called. These copies leave out some clones; in studies compared against another copy, an unresolved V gene accounts for under half, and the cause of the remainder is not known. Recorded for this sample are 450,000 to 500,000 clones; over 70% of them occurred a single time. Of the sample, approximately 11% is held by the ten largest clones. Source material: PBMCs. The receptors were sampled from a woman aged 40-49 years in good health. Some clones in this sample may be carry-over from other donors' samples.

This rearrangement joins TRBV7-9 to TRBJ1-4, with D perhaps matching TRBD1 (6 bases). V gave up 4 bases and J gave up 0 bases, with 15 bases separating them. The CDR3 is made up of 17 amino acids. CDR1 is SEHNR and CDR2 is FQNEAQ in the germline V gene (reference sequence). The CDR3 protein is CASSSRTASATNEKLFF. CDR3 in DNA: TGTGCCAGCAGCTCTCGGACAGCCAGTGCAACTAATGAAAAACTGTTTTTT.

The sample holds one count of this clone. V gene TRBV5-1 combines with J gene TRBJ1-1; no firm D call. V lost 0 bases, J lost 2 bases, and 8 bases lay in between. This CDR3 has 14 amino acids. Germline CDR1 is SGHRS and CDR2 is YFSETQ. DNA of the CDR3: TGCGCCAGCAGCTTGGGTTTGTTAAACACTGAAGCTTTCTTT. It yields the protein CASSLGLLNTEAFF.

The gene calls are TRBV5-1 and TRBJ2-5; possible D gene TRBD1, 6 bases. In germline, CDR1 is SGHRS, CDR2 YFSETQ. The germline V and J ends were trimmed by 5 bases and 1 base, with 18 bases remaining between them. There are 16 residues in the CDR3. CDR3 residues: CASRSRIGQLQETQYF. In DNA, the CDR3 is TGCGCCAGCAGATCCCGAATCGGACAGCTCCAAGAGACCCAGTACTTC.

This clone was counted between two and nine times. The V call is TRBV27, the J call TRBJ1-2; 8 bases match TRBD1. V gave up 3 bases and J gave up 2 bases; unmatched junction bases: 8. Germline CDR1 MNHEY, CDR2 SMNVEV (reference sequence). This CDR3 contains 16 residues. The CDR3 DNA follows: TGTGCCAGCAGTTTGGCTGGGACAGGATGGAACTATGGCTACACCTTC. As protein: CASSLAGTGWNYGYTF.

The rearrangement uses TRBV5-6 and TRBJ2-7; D not certain. This CDR3 region has 13 residues. V gave up 0 bases and J gave up 0 bases, with 4 bases separating them. CDR1 is SGHDT and CDR2 is YYEEEE in the germline V gene. CDR3 sequence reads: CASSLGASYEQYF. DNA for the CDR3: TGTGCCAGCAGCTTGGGGGCCTCCTACGAGCAGTACTTC.

V usage is TRBV30 and J usage is TRBJ2-2; TRBD2 matches 11 bases. Germline assignment: CDR1 GTSNPN and CDR2 SVGIG (reference sequence). The CDR3 spans 15 residues. V dropped 3 bases and J dropped 7; count of bases not matched to a gene: 7. In DNA, the CDR3 is TGTGCCTGGAGGAAGACTAGCGGGATGGACGGGGAGCTGTTTTTT. This sequence encodes CAWRKTSGMDGELFF.

The V call is TRBV28, the J call TRBJ2-7, with a weak D call TRBD2 (6 bases). There are 13 residues in the CDR3. From germline, CDR1 is MDHEN and CDR2 SYDVKM. The V gene lost 6 bases and the J gene lost 6 bases, with 15 bases spanning the gap. The CDR3, as DNA: TGTGCCAGCAGACCTCCCGGGACTGTCGAGCAGTACTTC. Translation: CASRPPGTVEQYF.

The rearrangement uses TRBV5-1 and TRBJ1-3, with D perhaps matching TRBD1 (6 bases). Germline CDR1 SGHRS, CDR2 YFSETQ. Deletions cut 0 bases from V and 3 bases from J, with 13 bases between. The CDR3 contains 16 residues. CDR3 in amino acids: CASSLAGQQLGNTIYF. CDR3 DNA sequence: TGCGCCAGCAGCTTGGCCGGACAGCAACTTGGAAACACCATATATTTT.

The CDR3 DNA is TGTGCCAGCAGTGACCGTAGCGGGATAGGGAATGAGCAGTTCTTC. Its protein product is CASSDRSGIGNEQFF. The chain uses TRBV2 and TRBJ2-1, with 8 bases identical to TRBD2. Germline V lookup: CDR1 SNHLY, CDR2 FYNNEI. The V and J ends lost 3 bases and 7 bases, in that order; junction bases with no gene match: 8. This CDR3 is built from 15 residues.

The V and J genes are TRBV7-9 and TRBJ2-4; 8 bases align to TRBD2. The germline CDR1 and CDR2 sequences are SEHNR and FQNEAQ (reference sequence). V lost 5 bases, J lost 15 bases, and 6 bases stayed unmatched. This CDR3 has 11 residues. The CDR3 DNA is TGTGCCAGCAGCCCAGGACTAGCAATGTACTTC. Amino acid sequence: CASSPGLAMYF.

To note about this clone: A read error is likely here: a far larger clone is one base away. The J gene is TRBJ1-1, the V gene TRBV9; tentatively, D is TRBD1 (5 bases). The V gene's germline CDR1 is SGDLS and CDR2 YYNGEE. The CDR3 consists of 13 residues. V lost 4 bases and J 10 bases, leaving 17 bases between the germline ends. The CDR3 reads CASSPQTASGAFF. The CDR3 region has the DNA TGTGCCAGCAGCCCACAGACAGCTTCTGGAGCTTTCTTT.

The chain joins TRBV28 to TRBJ2-7; 10 nucleotides match TRBD2. The junction had 8 bases not matched to a gene; V was cut back by 6 bases and J by 0 bases. Germline V gene data show CDR1 as MDHEN and CDR2 as SYDVKM. CDR3 length: 16 amino acids. The CDR3 protein is CASSPSSGRPSYEQYF. CDR3 nucleotides: TGTGCCAGCAGCCCTTCTAGCGGGAGACCCTCCTACGAGCAGTACTTC.

Note on this clone: One base separates it from a far larger clone, so it is likely a read error. The CDR3 here is CASGRPSNEKLFF. For the CDR3, the DNA is TGTGCCAGTGGACGGCCCTCTAATGAAAAACTGTTTTTT. The chain joins TRBV28 to TRBJ1-4; D unresolved. The CDR3 has 13 residues. CDR1 MDHEN and CDR2 SYDVKM come from the germline V gene. V was cut by 9 bases and J by 3 bases, with 11 bases left in between.

This chain uses TRBV23-1 with TRBJ2-2; D remains ambiguous. TRBV23-1 is classed as an ORF, of uncertain function. V gave up 8 bases and J gave up 11 bases, with 18 bases separating them. The CDR3 length is 13 residues. In DNA form, the CDR3 reads TGCGCCAGCGGGAACTTTACCTACGTCGAGCTGTTTTTT. It codes for CASGNFTYVELFF.

The chain couples TRBV5-1 to TRBJ2-5; a possible D gene is TRBD2 (5 bases). V lost 4 bases and J 2 bases, leaving 12 bases between the germline ends. Germline values: CDR1 SGHRS, CDR2 YFSETQ. CDR3 length equals 14 residues. CDR3 nucleotides: TGCGCCAGCAGCGGCACCGGGATACAAGAGACCCAGTACTTC. This gives the protein CASSGTGIQETQYF.